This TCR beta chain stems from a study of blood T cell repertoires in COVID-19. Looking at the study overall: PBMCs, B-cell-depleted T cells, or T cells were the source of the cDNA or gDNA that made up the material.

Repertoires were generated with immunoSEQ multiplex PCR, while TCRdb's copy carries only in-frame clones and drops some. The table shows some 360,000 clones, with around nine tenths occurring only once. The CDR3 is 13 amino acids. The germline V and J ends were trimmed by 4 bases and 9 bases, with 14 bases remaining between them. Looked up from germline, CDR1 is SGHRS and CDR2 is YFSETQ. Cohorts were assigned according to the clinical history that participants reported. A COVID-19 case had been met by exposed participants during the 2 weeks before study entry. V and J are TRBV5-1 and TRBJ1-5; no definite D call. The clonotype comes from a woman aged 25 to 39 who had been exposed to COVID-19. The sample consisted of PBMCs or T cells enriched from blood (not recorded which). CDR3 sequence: CASSGNGEGPQHF. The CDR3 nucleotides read TGCGCCAGCAGCGGTAACGGCGAGGGGCCCCAGCATTTT.